Below, 5 T cell receptor beta chains from the same sample are listed, as sequenced in a study of T cells in Graves' hyperthyroidism and ophthalmopathy. What was amplified from RNA transcripts were TCR beta CDR3 regions. With the HTBI primer set, the TCR CDR3 went through a first round of RT-PCR. TCRdb recomputed calls from the multiplex PCR reads with MiXCR, one row per CDR3 protein. The sample holds 550,000 to 600,000 distinct CDR3 sequences; 12% to 15% are singletons and the top ten take roughly 6.9%. The sequenced sample consisted of blood. The receptors were sampled from a woman aged 18-35 years with Graves' ophthalmopathy.

This clonotype was counted many times. V usage is TRBV20-1 and J usage is TRBJ1-1, with D perhaps matching TRBD1 (6 bases). CDR1 and CDR2 from the germline V gene are DFQATT and SNEGSKA (reference sequence). V was shortened by 3 bases and J by 3 bases, with 11 bases between the two germline ends. CDR3 size: 13 residues. This CDR3 is CSARRTVDTEAFF. In nucleotides, the CDR3 is TGCAGTGCTAGGCGGACAGTGGACACTGAAGCTTTCTTT.

This clonotype was seen repeatedly, ten times or more. This rearrangement joins TRBV5-1 to TRBJ1-2; TRBD1 is a possible D gene (5 bases). The CDR3 covers 15 residues. Germline CDR1 is SGHRS and CDR2 is YFSETQ. V lost 0 bases and J lost 7, with 16 bases in between. In DNA, the CDR3 is TGCGCCAGCAGCTTGGCGGGGGAGGTTGGACGTGGCTACACCTTC. Residues: CASSLAGEVGRGYTF.

This clonotype was observed a handful of times. V is TRBV5-4 and J is TRBJ1-1; 9 bases align to TRBD1. V was clipped by 4 bases and J by 7 bases; unmatched bases: 11. Per the germline V gene, CDR1 is SGHNT and CDR2 is YYREEE (reference sequence). The CDR3 loop spans 15 amino acids. CDR3 region: CASSQPGQGPVEAFF. For the CDR3, the DNA is TGTGCCAGCAGCCAACCCGGACAGGGGCCGGTTGAAGCTTTCTTT.

A few counts support this clonotype. The chain couples TRBV18 to TRBJ1-1; D gene ambiguous. The CDR3 loop spans 14 amino acids. Germline CDR1 KGHSH, CDR2 LQKENI. The V end lost 4 bases, the J end lost 1 base, and 10 bases lay between the germline ends. The CDR3 DNA sequence: TGTGCCAGCTCACAATATTCTCCGAACACTGAAGCTTTCTTT. Translated: CASSQYSPNTEAFF.

This clonotype was counted a few times. The chain recombines TRBV27 with TRBJ1-5; 7 bases agree with TRBD1. The germline gives CDR1 MNHEY, CDR2 SMNVEV (reference sequence). The CDR3 totals 15 residues. Germline trimming cut 6 bases from V and 8 bases from J; bases unmatched to any gene: 13. CDR3 sequence reads: CASRPLGQGGEPQHF. CDR3 bases: TGTGCCAGCAGACCTCTTGGCCAGGGGGGCGAGCCCCAGCATTTT.